A selection of T cell receptor beta chains follows, all from one sample in a study of radiotherapy plus CTLA-4 blockade in lung cancer. Sequenced by immunoSEQ multiplex PCR; TCRdb stores in-frame clones only, minus some. The table has fewer than 35,000 clones, 70% to 75% seen once. The material sequenced was peripheral blood, taken from a patient treated with radiotherapy plus ipilimumab. These receptors all stem from a human donor with non-small cell lung cancer that progressed on radiotherapy plus ipilimumab. The CDR3 runs from the conserved cysteine through the conserved F or W. A D gene is named only where the DNA matches it firmly. Some rows mark clone size as missing; the rest say once, few, many or name a class of expanded clone.

TRBV19	TRBD1	once	TRBJ1-1	TGTGCCAGTAGTAGGCAGGGACAGACTGAAGCTTTCTTT	CASSRQGQTEAFF
TRBV9	NA	NA	TRBJ1-4	TGTGCCAGCAGCGCTTCTAAGGATGCAACTAATGAAAAACTGTTTTTT	CASSASKDATNEKLFF
TRBV19	NA	NA	TRBJ1-5	TGTGCCAGTAGTGCCGGCTGGGAGGCCCAGCATTTT	CASSAGWEAQHF
TRBV4-1	NA	medium-sized	TRBJ2-7	TGCGCCAGCAGCCCTTCCCTAGGGACCTACGAGCAGTACTTC	CASSPSLGTYEQYF
TRBV6-5	TRBD2	NA	TRBJ2-2	TGTGCCAGCACCGGGGGGAGGGAGCTGTTTTTT	CASTGGRELFF
TRBV5-8	NA	NA	TRBJ2-5	TGTGCCAGCAGCAGGCAACAAGAGACCCAGTACTTC	CASSRQQETQYF
TRBV6-1	TRBD2	NA	TRBJ2-3	TGTGCCAGCAGAGGACTAGCGGGAGCCCCAGATACGCAGTATTTT	CASRGLAGAPDTQYF
TRBV7-2	TRBD2	few	TRBJ2-1	TGTGCCAGCAGACAGACTAGCGGGGTTAGGGATGAGCAGTTCTTC	CASRQTSGVRDEQFF
TRBV29-1	NA	NA	TRBJ1-1	TGCAGCGTGCTCCTAGGGAGAGGCACTGAAGCTTTCTTT	CSVLLGRGTEAFF
TRBV28	TRBD1	NA	TRBJ1-4	TGTGCCAGCAGTTCCTACCCGGGACAGACTAATGAAAAACTGTTTTTT	CASSSYPGQTNEKLFF
TRBV5-1	NA	NA	TRBJ2-5	TGCGCCAGCAGCTTGGGGCAGAGGGGGCAAGAGACCCAGTACTTC	CASSLGQRGQETQYF
TRBV15	NA	NA	TRBJ1-1	TGTGCCACCAGCAGAGAAGGACGGAGCACTGAAGCTTTCTTT	CATSREGRSTEAFF
TRBV6-4	NA	once	TRBJ2-7	TGTGCCAGCAGTGGAACGCAGCAGTACTTC	CASSGTQQYF
TRBV27	TRBD2	NA	TRBJ2-1	TGTGCCAGCAGTCCTTCTAGCGGGAGGGCCGGATACAATGAGCAGTTCTTC	CASSPSSGRAGYNEQFF
TRBV2	TRBD1	NA	TRBJ1-5	TGTGCCAGCAGTGGTACAGGGGTGGGCAATCAGCCCCAGCATTTT	CASSGTGVGNQPQHF
TRBV5-4	TRBD2	few	TRBJ2-3	TGTGCCAGCAGCTTGAAGCTAGCGGGGGCCTCAAGACCAGATACGCAGTATTTT	CASSLKLAGASRPDTQYF
TRBV7-2	NA	NA	TRBJ2-7	TGTGCCAGCAGCACGGGACACCAACTTTTCTACGAGCAGTACTTC	CASSTGHQLFYEQYF
TRBV5-1	NA	NA	TRBJ2-6	TGCGCCAGTCTAGATGCTGGGGCCAACGTCCTGACTTTC	CASLDAGANVLTF
TRBV7-3	TRBD2	NA	TRBJ2-1	TGTGCCAGCAGCCCGACTAGCGGGAGATCCTACAATGAGCAGTTCTTC	CASSPTSGRSYNEQFF